One and the same sample provided the 28 T cell receptor beta chains below, sequenced in a study of OX40 agonist ivuxolimab in advanced cancers. The protocol was immunoSEQ multiplex PCR, while the TCRdb copy is restricted to in-frame clones and leaves out a portion. The data contain 60,000 to 75,000 clones, about 90% of them seen just once; the ten biggest clones take up 0.86%. The specimen was CD4+ or CD8+ T cells sorted from blood, collected in a trial of the OX40 agonist ivuxolimab. The receptors come from an adult with an advanced solid tumor such as melanoma, head and neck, liver or kidney cancer.

The chain links TRBV7-2 to TRBJ2-7, with 10 bases identical to TRBD2. Germline assignment: CDR1 SGHTA and CDR2 FQGNSA. The V segment lost 5 bases and the J segment 0 bases; nucleotides outside the gene matches: 4. The CDR3 consists of 15 residues. CDR3 coding DNA: TGTGCCAGCAGCATAAGGACTAGCGGCTCCTACGAGCAGTACTTC. It is translated as CASSIRTSGSYEQYF. Drawing the rest from reference TRBV7-2 and TRBJ2-7, the complete variable domain is GAGVSQSPSNKVTEKGKDVELRCDPISGHTALYWYRQSLGQGLEFLIYFQGNSAPDKSGLPSDRFSAERTGGSVSTLTIQRTQQEDSAVYLCASSIRTSGSYEQYFGPGTRLTVT.

The J gene is TRBJ2-7, the V gene TRBV7-6; D is unclear. The CDR3 is 13 residues long. Per the germline V gene, CDR1 is SGHVS and CDR2 is FNYEAQ. V gave up 3 bases and J gave up 5 bases, with 11 bases separating them. DNA of the CDR3: TGTGCCAGCAGCTTTAAGGGTATGGACGAGCAGTACTTC. It specifies CASSFKGMDEQYF.

Only one count was recorded for this clone. The rearrangement links TRBV6-6 to TRBJ1-1; 8 bases fit TRBD1. After removal of 2 bases from V and 1 base from J, the junction contained 3 bases not matched to a gene. This CDR3 is built from 15 residues. Germline values: CDR1 MNHNY, CDR2 SVGAGI (reference sequence). In nucleotides, the CDR3 is TGTGCCAGCAGTTACCGGACAGGGTGGAACACTGAAGCTTTCTTT. This translates into CASSYRTGWNTEAFF.

V gene TRBV4-1 combines with J gene TRBJ2-7; 8 bases fit TRBD1. With V trimmed by 1 base and J by 2 bases, 4 bases remained unmatched. The CDR3 length is 15 residues. The germline CDR1 and CDR2 sequences are MGHRA and YSYEKL. The CDR3 bases are TGCGCCAGCAGCCAAGCCCGGACAGGGACCTACGAGCAGTACTTC. Translating it yields CASSQARTGTYEQYF.

This chain connects TRBV6-1 to TRBJ2-5, with 9 positions matching TRBD1. CDR3 length: 12 amino acids. Germline loops: CDR1 MNHNS, CDR2 SASEGT. V shed 7 bases, J shed 5 bases, and the junction held 2 bases outside the gene matches. CDR3 sequence (DNA): TGTGCCAGCAACAGGGGGCAGGAGACCCAGTACTTC. Translating gives CASNRGQETQYF.

The chain carries TRBV6-5 and TRBJ2-3; no definite D call. The CDR3 is 15 residues long. The germline gives CDR1 MNHEY, CDR2 SVGAGI. Trimming left V 6 bases short and J 1 base short, with 14 bases between. CDR3 residues: CASRDDRVGTDTQYF. The CDR3 bases are TGTGCCAGCAGAGATGATAGGGTTGGCACAGATACGCAGTATTTT.

The chain couples TRBV11-1 to TRBJ2-7, with D possibly matching TRBD2 (5 bases). The CDR3 covers 15 residues. Germline V gene data show CDR1 as SGHAT and CDR2 as FQDESV (reference sequence). Deletions cut 4 bases from V and 2 bases from J, with 15 bases between. This CDR3 is CASSWAGLGTYEQYF. The CDR3, as DNA: TGTGCCAGCAGCTGGGCCGGTCTCGGGACCTACGAGCAGTACTTC. The whole variable domain, remainder taken from reference TRBV11-1 and TRBJ2-7, is EAEVAQSPRYKITEKSQAVAFWCDPISGHATLYWYRQILGQGPELLVQFQDESVVDDSQLPKDRFSAERLKGVDSTLKIQPAELGDSAMYLCASSWAGLGTYEQYFGPGTRLTVT.

This chain uses TRBV11-2 with TRBJ2-1; D ambiguous. Trimming took 2 bases from V and 4 from J, leaving 6 bases between them. The germline V gene encodes CDR1 SGHAT and CDR2 FQNNGV. CDR3 size: 13 residues. CDR3 DNA sequence: TGTGCCAGCAGCTTACTAGAATACAATGAGCAGTTCTTC. Translated: CASSLLEYNEQFF.

This chain uses TRBV6-1 with TRBJ2-7; 7 nucleotides align to TRBD1. This CDR3 spans 15 amino acids. Germline CDR1 is MNHNS and CDR2 is SASEGT. J was trimmed by 1 base and V by 5 bases; bases with no gene match: 8. The DNA for the CDR3 is TGTGCCAGCAGTTTCCGACAGGGCTTGTCCTACGAGCAGTACTTC. Translation gives CASSFRQGLSYEQYF.

The chain is built from TRBV19 and TRBJ1-1; possible D gene TRBD1, 5 bases. CDR3 size: 15 residues. The V end was cut by 7 bases, the J end by 1 base, with 16 bases between. Germline CDR1 LNHDA, CDR2 SQIVND (reference sequence). The CDR3 coding sequence is TGTGCCAGTACCAGCGGGACTGCCCCGAACACTGAAGCTTTCTTT. This gives the protein CASTSGTAPNTEAFF.

The V gene is TRBV28, the J gene TRBJ2-1; possibly TRBD2 for D (6 bases). Germline V lookup: CDR1 MDHEN, CDR2 SYDVKM. Trimming stripped 6 bases from V and 10 bases from J, with 13 bases between. The CDR3 extends over 12 amino acids. CDR3 in amino acids: CASSPGSYEQFF. The CDR3, as DNA: TGTGCCAGCAGCCCCGGGAGTTACGAGCAGTTCTTC.

The chain links TRBV5-1 to TRBJ1-3; D unclear. Germline-derived CDR1 and CDR2 are SGHRS and YFSETQ. The CDR3 is 16 amino acids. V was trimmed by 0 bases and J by 3 bases, leaving 13 bases between them. This chain's CDR3 is CASSLAVGRFGNTIYF. As DNA, the CDR3 is TGCGCCAGCAGCTTGGCCGTCGGCCGCTTTGGAAACACCATATATTTT.

This clone came up once. The J gene is TRBJ2-7, the V gene TRBV6-6; D remains ambiguous. Germline V gene data show CDR1 as MNHNY and CDR2 as SVGAGI (reference sequence). The CDR3 runs 13 residues. The V end lost 2 bases, the J end lost 0 bases, and 5 bases lay between the germline ends. The CDR3 protein is CASSYDGSYEQYF. CDR3 in DNA: TGTGCCAGCAGTTACGACGGCTCCTACGAGCAGTACTTC.

V gene TRBV15 combines with J gene TRBJ2-2; D not certain. Between the trimmed V and J ends, which lost 9 bases and 4 bases, there was a span of 12 bases. The germline gives CDR1 LNHNV, CDR2 YYDKDF (reference sequence). The CDR3 loop spans 13 amino acids. This CDR3 is CATKDSPTGELFF. Here the CDR3 DNA reads TGTGCCACTAAAGACTCTCCCACCGGGGAGCTGTTTTTT.

V is TRBV10-1 and J is TRBJ2-4, with 7 bases fitting TRBD2. In germline, CDR1 is WNHNN, CDR2 SYGVQD (reference sequence). J gave up 2 bases and V 2 bases, and 3 bases lay outside the gene matches. The CDR3 contains 15 residues. Here the CDR3 DNA reads TGCGCCAGCAGTGAGCCGGGAGGCCCCAAAAACATTCAGTACTTC. Its translation is CASSEPGGPKNIQYF.

The CDR3 loop is CASSYRMTGRQETQYF. In nucleotides, the CDR3 is TGTGCCAGCAGTTACCGCATGACTGGAAGGCAAGAGACCCAGTACTTC. The chain uses TRBV6-5 and TRBJ2-5, with D unclear. The CDR3 has 16 amino acids. Germline V gives CDR1 MNHEY, CDR2 SVGAGI. V lost 2 bases, J lost 2 bases, and 15 bases lay in between.

CDR3 nucleotide sequence: TGTGCCAGCATAGGAGATAACAATGAGCAGTTCTTC. Its protein is CASIGDNNEQFF. This sequence joins TRBV7-9 and TRBJ2-1; D is unclear. CDR3 size: 12 residues. V was trimmed by 7 bases and J by 5 bases, leaving 9 bases between them. The germline V gene has CDR1 SEHNR and CDR2 FQNEAQ (reference sequence).

This clone has a single count. The rearrangement uses TRBV6-1 and TRBJ1-5, with 8 nucleotides matching TRBD1. Losses at the gene ends were 0 bases for V and 6 bases for J; bases not matched to a gene: 7. In germline, CDR1 is MNHNS, CDR2 SASEGT. This CDR3 comprises 16 residues. DNA for the CDR3: TGTGCCAGCAGTGAAGCGCGAACAGGGGGTGGTCAGCCCCAGCATTTT. Translating it yields CASSEARTGGGQPQHF.

This clone has only one observation. The V and J genes are TRBV6-6 and TRBJ2-7; D unclear. CDR1 and CDR2 from the germline V gene are MNHNY and SVGAGI (reference sequence). There are 12 residues in the CDR3. Trimming stripped 4 bases from V and 1 base from J, with 5 bases between. CDR3 amino acids: CASSLDSYEQYF. The DNA for the CDR3 is TGTGCCAGCAGTTTGGATTCCTACGAGCAGTACTTC.

In this sample, this clone turned up a few times. The chain has TRBV16 and TRBJ2-7; 9 bases map to TRBD1. After removal of 4 bases from V and 2 bases from J, the junction contained 3 bases not matched to a gene. The CDR3 has 14 residues. Germline values: CDR1 KGHSY, CDR2 FQNENV. The CDR3 sequence: CASSLRQGAYEQYF. In DNA form, the CDR3 reads TGTGCCAGCAGCCTGAGACAGGGGGCCTACGAGCAGTACTTC.

The V call is TRBV7-2, the J call TRBJ2-2; TRBD1 is a possible D gene (5 bases). V lost 5 bases and J lost 6, with 19 bases in between. The CDR3 has 16 residues. Germline V gives CDR1 SGHTA, CDR2 FQGNSA. CDR3 nucleotide sequence: TGTGCCAGCAGCCAAGATTGGGCAGGGTCAGCCGGGGAGCTGTTTTTT. Protein product: CASSQDWAGSAGELFF.

In this sample, this clone turned up once. This chain uses TRBV19 with TRBJ1-1; possible D gene TRBD1, 6 bases. Germline loops: CDR1 LNHDA, CDR2 SQIVND (reference sequence). The CDR3 totals 15 residues. V was shortened by 5 bases and J by 1 base, with 14 bases between the two germline ends. CDR3 region: CASSAKTGRNTEAFF. The CDR3 DNA follows: TGTGCCAGTAGTGCAAAAACAGGGAGGAACACTGAAGCTTTCTTT.

J is TRBJ2-7 and V is TRBV28; 7 bases match TRBD1. V dropped 4 bases and J dropped 3; count of bases not matched to a gene: 6. The CDR3 covers 14 residues. Germline CDR1 and CDR2: MDHEN and SYDVKM. Written as DNA, the CDR3 is TGTGCCAGCAGTTCGACAAGACAGGGCTACGAGCAGTACTTC. Amino acid sequence: CASSSTRQGYEQYF.

The CDR3 protein is CASSEARGTNEKLFF. The CDR3 DNA follows: TGTGCCAGCAGTGAAGCGCGGGGGACTAATGAAAAACTGTTTTTT. The chain has TRBV2 and TRBJ1-4, with a weak D call TRBD1 (5 bases). This CDR3 contains 15 residues. The germline V and J ends were trimmed by 0 bases and 2 bases, with 7 bases remaining between them. Germline assignment: CDR1 SNHLY and CDR2 FYNNEI.

CDR3 sequence reads: CAKLLTGADYGYTF. The CDR3 DNA sequence: TGTGCCAAGCTCCTCACCGGGGCAGACTATGGCTACACCTTC. The chain recombines TRBV27 with TRBJ1-2; D is perhaps TRBD1 (5 bases). Deletions cut 10 bases from V and 3 bases from J, with 18 bases between. This CDR3 is 14 amino acids long. From germline, CDR1 is MNHEY and CDR2 SMNVEV (reference sequence).

The gene calls are TRBV28 and TRBJ2-5, with D tentatively TRBD1 or TRBD2 (5 bases each). Trimming removed 6 bases at V and 0 bases at J, with 14 bases between. This CDR3 has 15 residues. CDR1 MDHEN and CDR2 SYDVKM come from the germline V gene. The CDR3 sequence: CASSLPGTNQETQYF. Written as DNA, the CDR3 is TGTGCCAGCAGCCTGCCGGGGACGAACCAAGAGACCCAGTACTTC.

The chain recombines TRBV7-3 with TRBJ2-3; 7 bases are shared with TRBD2. Trimming cost V 5 bases and J 2 bases; bases outside gene matches: 4. The CDR3 runs 14 residues. The germline CDR1 and CDR2 sequences are SGHTA and FQGTGA. The CDR3 sequence: CASSARDYTDTQYF. The CDR3 DNA sequence: TGTGCCAGCAGCGCCCGGGACTACACAGATACGCAGTATTTT.

The rearrangement joins TRBV4-2 to TRBJ2-7, with D hard to call. Trimming cost V 0 bases and J 2 bases, with 8 bases left between them. Germline V gene sequence: CDR1 LGHNA, CDR2 YNFKEQ. This CDR3 spans 14 amino acids. This CDR3 is CASSQDPGAYEQYF. CDR3 bases: TGTGCCAGCAGCCAAGACCCAGGTGCCTACGAGCAGTACTTC.